What follows are 13 T cell receptor beta chains derived from one specimen sequenced in a study of blood T cell repertoires in COVID-19. Sequenced by immunoSEQ multiplex PCR; TCRdb stores in-frame clones only, minus some. The sample carries approximately 100,000 clones, roughly nine tenths recorded once. The sequenced sample consisted of peripheral blood. Receptor source: a human donor in a cohort sampled during active COVID-19.

CDR3 sequence: CASSLWRVSGANVLTF. CDR3 sequence (DNA): TGTGCCAGCAGCTTGTGGAGGGTCTCTGGGGCCAACGTCCTGACTTTC. The chain has TRBV5-4 and TRBJ2-6, with D tentatively TRBD2 (6 bases). The V end lost 1 base, the J end lost 0 bases, and 8 bases lay between the germline ends. Germline V lookup: CDR1 SGHNT, CDR2 YYREEE (reference sequence). There are 16 residues in the CDR3.

This chain joins TRBV27 and TRBJ2-1, with TRBD2 identical over 10 bases. The length of the CDR3 is 15 residues. After removal of 6 bases from V and 8 bases from J, the junction contained 10 bases not matched to a gene. CDR1 is MNHEY, CDR2 SMNVEV, per germline (reference sequence). DNA of the CDR3: TGTGCCAGCAGCTACCAAGCGGGGGGGAGCGATGAGCAGTTCTTC. Residues: CASSYQAGGSDEQFF.

In this sample, this clone turned up a few times. The chain combines TRBV15 with TRBJ1-2, with 7 nucleotides matching TRBD1. Germline CDR1 LNHNV, CDR2 YYDKDF (reference sequence). J was trimmed by 4 bases and V by 4 bases; bases with no gene match: 9. CDR3 length equals 15 residues. CDR3 DNA: TGTGCCACCAGCATACAACAGGGGATCTCCTATGGCTACACCTTC. Translating gives CATSIQQGISYGYTF.

The chain employs TRBV28 and TRBJ2-3; a possible D gene is TRBD2 (5 bases). This CDR3 contains 17 residues. The germline V gene encodes CDR1 MDHEN and CDR2 SYDVKM. V lost 5 bases and J lost 1, with 19 bases in between. The CDR3 protein is CASSPLMAAVGTDTQYF. The CDR3 nucleotides read TGTGCCAGCAGTCCCCTAATGGCAGCGGTGGGCACAGATACGCAGTATTTT.

This CDR3 reads CASSLARTSGSSYNEQFF. CDR3 nucleotide sequence: TGTGCCAGCAGCTTAGCGCGGACTAGCGGGAGTTCCTACAATGAGCAGTTCTTC. The chain couples TRBV7-9 to TRBJ2-1; 13 positions agree with TRBD2. CDR1 and CDR2 (germline): SEHNR, FQNEAQ (reference sequence). Trimming at V came to 0 bases and at J to 1 base, leaving 3 bases not matched to a gene. This CDR3 spans 18 amino acids.

The chain is built from TRBV10-3 and TRBJ1-1; tentative D call: TRBD1 (5 bases). The V gene lost 2 bases and the J gene lost 4 bases, with 11 bases spanning the gap. The CDR3 is 14 residues long. Germline CDR1 is ENHRY and CDR2 is SYGVKD. The CDR3 DNA reads as TGTGCCATCAGTGAGGCGCAGGGAGGCACTGAAGCTTTCTTT. It codes for CAISEAQGGTEAFF.

The CDR3 sequence: CASSSLDRVGFNTEAFF. The CDR3 bases are TGCGCCAGCAGCTCGCTGGACAGGGTCGGGTTTAACACTGAAGCTTTCTTT. The chain carries TRBV5-1 and TRBJ1-1; 8 positions match TRBD1. Per the germline V gene, CDR1 is SGHRS and CDR2 is YFSETQ. The CDR3 sequence is 17 residues long. Trimming cost V 3 bases and J 2 bases; bases outside gene matches: 12.

V and J are TRBV12-3 or TRBV12-4 and TRBJ2-7, with no clear D. This CDR3 is 12 amino acids long. The V end was cut by 6 bases, the J end by 4 bases, with 10 bases between. The CDR3 loop is CASSLEVYEQYF. CDR3 bases: TGTGCCAGCAGCCTAGAGGTTTACGAGCAGTACTTC.

This chain joins TRBV6-5 and TRBJ2-3; TRBD1 is a possible D gene (5 bases). Germline CDR1 MNHEY, CDR2 SVGAGI. V was clipped by 2 bases and J by 2 bases, with 11 bases between them. This CDR3 is 15 amino acids long. CDR3 residues: CASSYDSGNTDTQYF. The CDR3, as DNA: TGTGCCAGCAGTTACGATTCAGGGAACACAGATACGCAGTATTTT.

This sequence joins TRBV5-8 and TRBJ2-1, with 8 bases identical to TRBD2. The V segment lost 4 bases and the J segment 2 bases; nucleotides outside the gene matches: 2. This CDR3 has 14 residues. Germline CDR1 is SGHTS and CDR2 is YDEGEE. The CDR3 loop is CASSALAAYNEQFF. CDR3 nucleotide sequence: TGTGCCAGCAGCGCACTAGCGGCCTACAATGAGCAGTTCTTC.

The gene calls are TRBV3-1 (or the pseudogene TRBV3-2) and TRBJ2-7; 10 nucleotides match TRBD2. The CDR3 contains 17 residues. V shed 4 bases and J 3 bases; nucleotides not matched to a gene: 12. Germline V gene data show CDR1 as LGHDT and CDR2 as YNNKEL (reference sequence). The CDR3 loop reads CASSPGLAEITNYEQYF. The CDR3 DNA reads as TGTGCCAGCAGCCCAGGACTAGCGGAGATCACAAACTACGAGCAGTACTTC.

The rearrangement links TRBV5-6 to TRBJ2-7; perhaps TRBD1 as D (5 bases). The CDR3 is 14 residues long. Germline lookup yields CDR1 SGHDT and CDR2 YYEEEE. V gave up 4 bases and J gave up 5 bases, with 16 bases separating them. The CDR3 sequence: CASSPKPQVNEQYF. The CDR3 bases are TGTGCCAGCAGCCCGAAACCACAGGTCAACGAGCAGTACTTC.

J is TRBJ2-1 and V is TRBV28; D not resolved. CDR1 and CDR2 (germline): MDHEN, SYDVKM. The CDR3 spans 14 residues. Deletions cut 6 bases from V and 7 bases from J, with 16 bases between. DNA for the CDR3: TGTGCCAGCAGCCCAGACTCAGAGGTGAATGAGCAGTTCTTC. Protein product: CASSPDSEVNEQFF. The entire variable domain, with the rest obtained from reference TRBV28 and TRBJ2-1, is as follows: DVKVTQSSRYLVKRTGEKVFLECVQDMDHENMFWYRQDPGLGLRLIYFSYDVKMKEKGDIPEGYSVSREKKERFSLILESASTNQTSMYLCASSPDSEVNEQFFGPGTRLTVL.